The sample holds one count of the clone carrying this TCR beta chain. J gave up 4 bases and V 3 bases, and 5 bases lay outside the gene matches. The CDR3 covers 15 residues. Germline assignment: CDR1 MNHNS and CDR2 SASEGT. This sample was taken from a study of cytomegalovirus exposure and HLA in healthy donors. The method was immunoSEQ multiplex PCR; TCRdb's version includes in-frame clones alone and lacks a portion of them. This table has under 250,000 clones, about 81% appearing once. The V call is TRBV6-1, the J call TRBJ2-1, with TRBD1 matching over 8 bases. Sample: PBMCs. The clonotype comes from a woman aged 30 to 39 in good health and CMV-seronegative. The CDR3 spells CASSEDRVVYNEQFF. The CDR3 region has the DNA TGTGCCAGCAGTGAGGACAGGGTAGTTTACAATGAGCAGTTCTTC.